Shown below are 12 T cell receptor beta chains from a single sample sequenced in a study of beta chain features in type 1 diabetes. Isolated RNA was reverse transcribed in full, so expressed TCRB transcripts were sequenced. This table comes from immunoSEQ multiplex PCR, and its TCRdb copy is limited to in-frame clones, with some not included. The data show under 300,000 clones, about 30% seen once. Sequenced sample: central memory CD4+ T cells from blood. The receptor set was obtained from a young man in good health.

This clone came up a few times. CDR3 DNA sequence: TGTGCCAGCAGTTACGGACAGGGAATAGGAGATACGCAGTATTTT. Its translation is CASSYGQGIGDTQYF. This chain joins TRBV6-6 and TRBJ2-3; the match to TRBD1 covers 8 bases. V dropped 2 bases and J dropped 5; count of bases not matched to a gene: 6. The CDR3 is 15 amino acids. Germline values: CDR1 MNHNY, CDR2 SVGAGI (reference sequence).

This sequence joins TRBV30 and TRBJ2-5, with D possibly matching TRBD1 (7 bases). The CDR3 extends over 15 amino acids. V was cut by 5 bases and J by 0 bases, with 16 bases left in between. Germline values: CDR1 GTSNPN, CDR2 SVGIG (reference sequence). The CDR3 protein is CAWGGGGGNQETQYF. In DNA, the CDR3 is TGTGCCTGGGGAGGGGGCGGCGGGAACCAAGAGACCCAGTACTTC.

The chain joins TRBV6-5 to TRBJ2-1; a weak D match, TRBD1 (5 bases). Germline-derived CDR1 and CDR2 are MNHEY and SVGAGI. CDR3 size: 16 residues. Between the trimmed V and J ends, which lost 2 bases and 3 bases, there was a span of 14 bases. In DNA form, the CDR3 reads TGTGCCAGCAGTTACCCCCGACAGAGAATCTACAATGAGCAGTTCTTC. This gives the protein CASSYPRQRIYNEQFF.

This chain uses TRBV15 with TRBJ2-5, with 8 bases that match TRBD1. CDR1 and CDR2 (germline): LNHNV, YYDKDF (reference sequence). The trim removed 5 bases at V and 5 bases at J, leaving 13 bases unmatched. The CDR3 spans 16 residues. CDR3 amino acids: CATSPAGQGAWETQYF. Here the CDR3 DNA reads TGTGCCACCAGCCCCGCCGGCCAGGGGGCTTGGGAGACCCAGTACTTC. The full variable domain, its missing parts supplied by reference TRBV15 and TRBJ2-5, is DAMVIQNPRYQVTQFGKPVTLSCSQTLNHNVMYWYQQKSSQAPKLLFHYYDKDFNNEADTPDNFQSRRPNTSFCFLDIRSPGLGDTAMYLCATSPAGQGAWETQYFGPGTRLLVL.

This chain connects TRBV5-1 to TRBJ2-3; weak D call: TRBD2 (5 bases). Looked up from germline, CDR1 is SGHRS and CDR2 is YFSETQ. The ends were cut back, 6 bases at V and 2 bases at J, with 22 bases in the middle. The CDR3 spans 17 residues. The CDR3 loop reads CASTPLDGGGPTDTQYF. The CDR3 DNA follows: TGCGCCAGCACCCCCCTGGACGGAGGAGGACCCACAGATACGCAGTATTTT.

This clone was seen at least ten times. The chain is built from TRBV18 and TRBJ1-2; D is ambiguous. Germline V gene data show CDR1 as KGHSH and CDR2 as LQKENI. V dropped 5 bases and J dropped 8 bases, with 15 bases sitting between them. The CDR3 loop spans 13 amino acids. CDR3 DNA sequence: TGTGCCAGCTCATCCGGGTCCCACGAGGGCTACACCTTC. Amino acids: CASSSGSHEGYTF.

This clone came up a few times. The V and J genes are TRBV19 and TRBJ2-7, with 8 nucleotides matching TRBD1. Germline assignment: CDR1 LNHDA and CDR2 SQIVND (reference sequence). Trimming took 4 bases from V and 1 from J; bases not matched to a gene: 3. The CDR3 is made up of 14 amino acids. CDR3 protein: CASSTYRGSYEQYF. CDR3 coding DNA: TGTGCCAGTAGTACCTACAGGGGGTCCTACGAGCAGTACTTC.

This clone came up a few times. This chain connects TRBV28 to TRBJ2-7, with 8 bases fitting TRBD1. V lost 6 bases, J lost 4 bases, and 8 bases stayed unmatched. The CDR3 has 14 amino acids. The germline V gene has CDR1 MDHEN and CDR2 SYDVKM. This CDR3 reads CASSTGGAEYEQYF. The DNA for the CDR3 is TGTGCCAGCAGCACAGGGGGTGCAGAGTACGAGCAGTACTTC.

The chain carries TRBV30 and TRBJ2-3; 12 bases line up with TRBD2. The junction had 6 bases not matched to a gene; V was cut back by 2 bases and J by 3 bases. This CDR3 comprises 16 residues. The V gene's germline CDR1 is GTSNPN and CDR2 SVGIG (reference sequence). The CDR3 here is CAWSPWTSGKTDTQYF. CDR3 bases: TGTGCCTGGAGTCCCTGGACTAGCGGGAAGACAGATACGCAGTATTTT.

To note about this clone: The same CDR3 also results from other DNA sequences found in this sample. The chain has TRBV29-1 and TRBJ2-3; D is ambiguous. The CDR3 is made up of 12 amino acids. Deletions cut 1 base from V and 0 bases from J, with 2 bases between. Germline V gives CDR1 SQVTM, CDR2 ANQGSEA. CDR3 bases: TGCAGCGTTGAAGCTAGCACAGATACGCAGTATTTT. It is translated as CSVEASTDTQYF.

This clone was detected a few times. The chain has TRBV29-1 and TRBJ2-7; TRBD2 matches at 14 bases. The J segment lost 5 bases and the V segment lost 6 bases, leaving 9 bases of the junction unmatched. Germline V gene lookup returns CDR1 SQVTM and CDR2 ANQGSEA. This CDR3 is built from 15 residues. CDR3 coding DNA: TGCAGCGTCACCGGGACTAGCGGGGGTAAAAACGAGCAGTACTTC. This encodes CSVTGTSGGKNEQYF.

This clone was recorded many times. The CDR3 spells CASSAEKARQPQHF. In DNA, the CDR3 is TGTGCCAGCAGCGCGGAAAAGGCAAGACAGCCCCAGCATTTT. The chain joins TRBV6-5 to TRBJ1-5; D is unclear. CDR1 and CDR2 (germline): MNHEY, SVGAGI. The ends were cut back, 6 bases at V and 7 bases at J, with 16 bases in the middle. This CDR3 region has 14 residues.